This TCR beta chain derives from a study of OX40 agonist ivuxolimab in advanced cancers. The V and J ends lost 10 bases and 4 bases respectively, with 33 bases between them. CDR3 size: 19 residues. Per germline, CDR1 MDHEN and CDR2 SYDVKM. Profiled with immunoSEQ multiplex PCR; TCRdb holds only in-frame clones, not every one. There are 98,000 or so clones in the sample; 88% occur only once, and 0.82% lies in the top ten. This sequence was found in an adult with an advanced solid tumor such as melanoma, head and neck, liver or kidney cancer. This sample comprised CD4+ or CD8+ T cells sorted from blood, obtained in a trial of the OX40 agonist ivuxolimab. The chain joins TRBV28 to TRBJ2-3; a possible D gene is TRBD1 (8 bases). This CDR3 reads CATHSPITQGGYIADTQYF. CDR3 sequence (DNA): TGTGCCACCCACTCTCCCATAACACAGGGGGGGTATATAGCAGATACGCAGTATTTT.